The 18 T cell receptor beta chains in this list originate from one sample, sequenced in a study of blood T cell repertoires in COVID-19. Sequencing used immunoSEQ multiplex PCR; TCRdb keeps in-frame clones, though not all of them. The data contain approximately 170,000 clones, about 87% of them seen just once; the ten biggest clones take up roughly 25%. Input material: peripheral blood. The receptor source for this set is a man aged 55 to 69 with acute or convalescent COVID-19.

This chain joins TRBV11-2 and TRBJ2-5; 9 positions agree with TRBD2. Trimming took 2 bases from V and 4 from J; bases not matched to a gene: 8. Germline V gene data show CDR1 as SGHAT and CDR2 as FQNNGV. This CDR3 region has 16 residues. The CDR3 nucleotides are TGTGCCAGCAGCTTAAGGGCGGGGGGGCCCAGAGAGACCCAGTACTTC. This codes for CASSLRAGGPRETQYF.

The chain carries TRBV27 and TRBJ2-5; TRBD1 aligns across 7 bases. This CDR3 region has 16 residues. Per germline, CDR1 MNHEY and CDR2 SMNVEV (reference sequence). The V and J ends lost 4 bases and 5 bases, in that order; junction bases with no gene match: 13. CDR3 DNA sequence: TGTGCCAGCAGTTCCCCGGGACAGCGCTTAGGGGAGACCCAGTACTTC. The encoded protein is CASSSPGQRLGETQYF.

The CDR3 DNA reads as TGTGCCAGCCGGGACAGGGCCTACGAGCAGTACGTC. Translation gives CASRDRAYEQYV. The V and J genes are TRBV6-5 and TRBJ2-7; 9 nucleotides align to TRBD1. The CDR3 totals 12 residues. Germline V gene sequence: CDR1 MNHEY, CDR2 SVGAGI. The junction had 1 base not matched to a gene; V was cut back by 8 bases and J by 2 bases.

This chain uses TRBV7-9 with TRBJ1-1, with 8 positions matching TRBD1. The V and J ends lost 6 bases and 1 base, in that order; junction bases with no gene match: 7. The CDR3 spans 15 residues. The germline CDR1 and CDR2 sequences are SEHNR and FQNEAQ (reference sequence). The CDR3 DNA reads TGTGCCAGCAGGGTCCAGGGGGCCAAGAACACTGAAGCTTTCTTT. Translated, it gives CASRVQGAKNTEAFF.

The chain links TRBV3-1 (or the pseudogene TRBV3-2) to TRBJ1-1; 10 positions match TRBD1. The V segment lost 3 bases and the J segment 6 bases; nucleotides outside the gene matches: 4. This CDR3 has 14 amino acids. Germline lookup yields CDR1 LGHDT and CDR2 YNNKEL (reference sequence). The CDR3 loop reads CASSQGQGTAEAFF. The CDR3 DNA reads TGTGCCAGCAGCCAGGGACAGGGGACCGCTGAAGCTTTCTTT.

The chain joins TRBV7-3 to TRBJ2-3, with TRBD1 as a possible D gene (7 bases). This CDR3 has 15 residues. V gave up 2 bases and J gave up 1 base, with 10 bases separating them. Germline values: CDR1 SGHTA, CDR2 FQGTGA. The CDR3 loop is CASSLQGGGTDTQYF. The CDR3 DNA is TGTGCCAGCAGCTTACAGGGGGGAGGCACAGATACGCAGTATTTT.

The chain recombines TRBV7-8 with TRBJ2-6; D is possibly TRBD1 (6 bases). CDR3 length: 15 amino acids. Looked up from germline, CDR1 is SGHVS and CDR2 is FQNEAQ. V lost 5 bases to trimming and J lost 2 bases, with 10 bases between them. This CDR3 is CASSGTLAGANVLTF. In DNA, the CDR3 is TGTGCCAGCAGCGGGACACTAGCTGGGGCCAACGTCCTGACTTTC.

The CDR3, as DNA: TGCGCCAGCAGCCAAGCTAGAGGCTATGGCTACACCTTC. Translating gives CASSQARGYGYTF. The rearrangement uses TRBV4-3 and TRBJ1-2; D remains ambiguous. CDR3 size: 13 residues. CDR1 and CDR2 (germline): LGHNA, YSLEER. V shed 1 base and J shed 4 bases, with 7 bases lying between them.

This chain uses TRBV20-1 with TRBJ1-2; tentatively, D is TRBD1 (6 bases). This CDR3 contains 11 residues. Deletions cut 5 bases from V and 2 bases from J, with 6 bases between. Germline V gene data show CDR1 as DFQATT and CDR2 as SNEGSKA (reference sequence). The CDR3 DNA reads as TGCAGTGCTCAGGGGAACTATGGCTACACCTTC. This encodes CSAQGNYGYTF.

The V call is TRBV6-5, the J call TRBJ2-7; tentative D call: TRBD1 (5 bases). This CDR3 is built from 13 residues. Between the trimmed V and J ends, which lost 6 bases and 0 bases, there was a span of 9 bases. Germline assignment: CDR1 MNHEY and CDR2 SVGAGI. CDR3 sequence reads: CASRSGASYEQYF. CDR3 nucleotides: TGTGCCAGCAGGTCTGGGGCCTCCTACGAGCAGTACTTC.

The V gene is TRBV11-2, the J gene TRBJ2-5; possibly TRBD1 for D (5 bases). The CDR3 consists of 14 residues. V was pared by 0 bases and J by 5 bases, with 10 bases between. From germline, CDR1 is SGHAT and CDR2 FQNNGV. The CDR3 DNA reads TGTGCCAGCAGCTTAGAGCGGACAAAGGAGACCCAGTACTTC. Translation gives CASSLERTKETQYF.

The rearrangement links TRBV7-4 to TRBJ2-5, with 7 bases that match TRBD2. Germline V gene lookup returns CDR1 SGHVT and CDR2 SQSDAQ. V lost 3 bases to trimming and J lost 4 bases; unmatched junction nucleotides: 8. The CDR3 loop spans 15 amino acids. CDR3 sequence (DNA): TGTGCCAGCAGCTTTTGTCCCCGCGGGAGAGAGACCCAGTACTTC. This sequence encodes CASSFCPRGRETQYF.

The V and J genes are TRBV7-2 and TRBJ1-1; D is ambiguous. CDR1 and CDR2 (germline): SGHTA, FQGNSA. The V end lost 1 base, the J end lost 11 bases, and 8 bases lay between the germline ends. This CDR3 spans 11 amino acids. The CDR3 protein is CASSLDNGAFF. The CDR3, as DNA: TGTGCCAGCAGCTTAGACAACGGGGCTTTCTTT.

The CDR3: CATSGLAGGAETQYF. The CDR3 coding sequence is TGTGCCACCAGCGGACTAGCGGGAGGAGCAGAGACCCAGTACTTC. The chain is built from TRBV15 and TRBJ2-5, with 14 bases aligning to TRBD2. The CDR3 consists of 15 residues. The V gene's germline CDR1 is LNHNV and CDR2 YYDKDF (reference sequence). The V and J ends lost 5 bases and 4 bases, in that order; junction bases with no gene match: 3.

This clone was picked up a small number of times. DNA for the CDR3: TGTGCCAGCAGCTCGGGACAGGGGACAAACTATGGCTACACCTTC. Translation: CASSSGQGTNYGYTF. The genes are TRBV3-1 (or the pseudogene TRBV3-2) and TRBJ1-2; 10 positions agree with TRBD1. CDR1 and CDR2 from the germline V gene are LGHDT and YNNKEL (reference sequence). J lost 2 bases, V lost 5 bases, and 5 bases had no gene match. The CDR3 contains 15 residues.

J is TRBJ1-5 and V is TRBV29-1; 7 bases align to TRBD1. Germline V gives CDR1 SQVTM, CDR2 ANQGSEA. The CDR3 covers 13 residues. The junction had 6 bases not matched to a gene; V was cut back by 5 bases and J by 5 bases. As DNA, the CDR3 is TGCAGCGTTCAAGGGGGCACGGATCAGCCCCAGCATTTT. Amino acid sequence: CSVQGGTDQPQHF.

The chain has TRBV27 and TRBJ2-2, with 10 bases aligning to TRBD2. Trimming cost V 2 bases and J 4 bases; bases outside gene matches: 13. The CDR3 consists of 19 residues. CDR1 is MNHEY, CDR2 SMNVEV, per germline (reference sequence). The CDR3: CASSLRFLAGARGTGELFF. Written as DNA, the CDR3 is TGTGCCAGCAGTTTACGTTTTCTAGCGGGAGCCCGTGGCACCGGGGAGCTGTTTTTT.

The CDR3 DNA is TGTGCCAGCAGCGGACAGGACCTCCTCCCTTCGGATGAGCAGTTCTTC. It encodes CASSGQDLLPSDEQFF. The chain combines TRBV9 with TRBJ2-1, with a possible D match to TRBD1 (6 bases). The V gene's germline CDR1 is SGDLS and CDR2 YYNGEE. There are 16 residues in the CDR3. V was pared by 3 bases and J by 8 bases, with 21 bases between.